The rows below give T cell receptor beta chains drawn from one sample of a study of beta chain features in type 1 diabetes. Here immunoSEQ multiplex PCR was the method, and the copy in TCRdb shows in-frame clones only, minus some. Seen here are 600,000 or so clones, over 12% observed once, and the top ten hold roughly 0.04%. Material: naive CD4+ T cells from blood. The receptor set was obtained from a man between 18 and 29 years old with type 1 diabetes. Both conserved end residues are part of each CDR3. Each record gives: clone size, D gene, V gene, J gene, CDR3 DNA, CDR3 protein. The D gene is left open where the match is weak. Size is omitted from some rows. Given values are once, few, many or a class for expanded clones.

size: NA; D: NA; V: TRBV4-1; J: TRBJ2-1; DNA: TGCGCCAGCAGCCAACCCCTAAAGACGGACAATGAGCAGTTCTTC; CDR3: CASSQPLKTDNEQFF
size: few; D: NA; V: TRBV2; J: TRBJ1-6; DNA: TGTGCCAGCAGTGTCAAGAGAGCTAATTCACCCCTCCACTTT; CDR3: CASSVKRANSPLHF
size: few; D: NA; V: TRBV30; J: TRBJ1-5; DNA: TGTGCCTGGAGTGTAGGGGGTCGTAGCAATCAGCCCCAGCATTTT; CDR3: CAWSVGGRSNQPQHF
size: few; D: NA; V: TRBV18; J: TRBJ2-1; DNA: TGTGCCAGCTCAATACTAGGGGGGGACAATGAGCAGTTCTTC; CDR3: CASSILGGDNEQFF
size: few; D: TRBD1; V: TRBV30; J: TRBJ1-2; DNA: TGTGCCTGGGACAGGGGACACTATGGCTACACCTTC; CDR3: CAWDRGHYGYTF
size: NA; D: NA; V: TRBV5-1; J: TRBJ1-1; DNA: TGCGCCAGTCGGACAGAGATGAACACTGAAGCTTTCTTT; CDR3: CASRTEMNTEAFF
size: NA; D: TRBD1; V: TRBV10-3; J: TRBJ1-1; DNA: TGTGCCATCAGTGTACAGGGGAATGCTGAAGCTTTCTTT; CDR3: CAISVQGNAEAFF
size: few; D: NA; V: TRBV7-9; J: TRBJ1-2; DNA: TGTGCCAGCAGCGCCACCGGGACGATGGATGGCTACACCTTC; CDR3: CASSATGTMDGYTF
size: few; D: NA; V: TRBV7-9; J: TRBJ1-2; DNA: TGTGCCAGCAGCTCCTCGGGTTGGGGCTACACCTTC; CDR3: CASSSSGWGYTF
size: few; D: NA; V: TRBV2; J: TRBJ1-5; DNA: TGTGCCAGCAGCGGGGCCGCGGGAAGTCAGCCCCAGCATTTT; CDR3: CASSGAAGSQPQHF
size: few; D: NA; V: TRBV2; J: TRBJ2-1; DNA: TGTGCCAGCAGTTTGGACTACGGTGAGCAGTTCTTC; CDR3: CASSLDYGEQFF
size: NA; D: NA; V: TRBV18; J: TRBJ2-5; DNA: TGTGCCAGCTCACCAATCGGAGAGACCCAGTACTTC; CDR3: CASSPIGETQYF
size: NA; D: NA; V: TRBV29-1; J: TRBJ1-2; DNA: TGCAGCGTCGGCGGAGACTATGGCTACACCTTC; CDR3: CSVGGDYGYTF
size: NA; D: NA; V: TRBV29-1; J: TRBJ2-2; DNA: TGCAGCGTTGGGGTAGCTGTGAACACCGGGGAGCTGTTTTTT; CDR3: CSVGVAVNTGELFF
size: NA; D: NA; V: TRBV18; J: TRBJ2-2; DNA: TGTGCCAGCTCACCCTCCCAGTCAAGAGACACCGGGGAGCTGTTTTTT; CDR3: CASSPSQSRDTGELFF
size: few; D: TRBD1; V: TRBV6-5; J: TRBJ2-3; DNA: TGTGCCAGCAGTTATCGACAGGGGTCCACAGATACGCAGTATTTT; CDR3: CASSYRQGSTDTQYF
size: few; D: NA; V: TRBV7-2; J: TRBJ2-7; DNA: TGTGCCAGCAGCTTGACGGCCTACGAGCAGTACTTC; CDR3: CASSLTAYEQYF
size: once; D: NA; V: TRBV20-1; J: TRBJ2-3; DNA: TGCAGTGCTAGACGCACAGATACGCAGTATTTT; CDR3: CSARRTDTQYF
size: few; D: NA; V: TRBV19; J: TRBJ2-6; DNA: TGTGCCAGTAGCCATGACCCCGCCTCTGGGGCCAACGTCCTGACTTTC; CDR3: CASSHDPASGANVLTF
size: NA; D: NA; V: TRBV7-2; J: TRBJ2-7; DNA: TGTGCCAGCAGCTTATTTGGGCGGGGCACAGGGGAAGGCTCCTACGAGCAGTACTTC; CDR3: CASSLFGRGTGEGSYEQYF
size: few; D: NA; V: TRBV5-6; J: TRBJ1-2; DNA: TGTGCCAGCAGCTTGACGGGTGGCTACACCTTC; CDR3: CASSLTGGYTF
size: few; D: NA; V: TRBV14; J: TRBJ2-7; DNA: TGTGCCAGCAGCTTCTCCAAGCAGCAGTACTTC; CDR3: CASSFSKQQYF
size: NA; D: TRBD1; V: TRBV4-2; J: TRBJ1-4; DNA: TGTGCCAGCAGCCAAGGTAGCTCGGGACAGGGCGGAGAAAAACTGTTTTTT; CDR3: CASSQGSSGQGGEKLFF
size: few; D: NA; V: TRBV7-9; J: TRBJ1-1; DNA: TGTGCCAGCAGCCCTAGTCCGCGAGAGGAAGCTTTCTTT; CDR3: CASSPSPREEAFF
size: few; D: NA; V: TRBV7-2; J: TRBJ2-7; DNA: TGTGCCAGCAGCCTGGACAGTACCTACGAGCAGTACTTC; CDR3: CASSLDSTYEQYF
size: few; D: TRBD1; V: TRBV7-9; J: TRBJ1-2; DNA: TGTGCCAGCAGTCCGGGACAGGGGGCATCGAACTATGGCTACACCTTC; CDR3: CASSPGQGASNYGYTF
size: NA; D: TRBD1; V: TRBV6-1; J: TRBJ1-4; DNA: TGTGCCAGCAGTGACAGGGGGCGTACTAATGAAAAACTGTTTTTT; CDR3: CASSDRGRTNEKLFF
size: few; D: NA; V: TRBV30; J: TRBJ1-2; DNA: TGTGCCCTCAGAACACTTGGCTATGGCTACACCTTC; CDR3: CALRTLGYGYTF
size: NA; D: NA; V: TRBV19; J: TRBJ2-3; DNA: TGTGCCAGCCGAGTAACAGCCAGCACAGATACGCAGTATTTT; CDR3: CASRVTASTDTQYF
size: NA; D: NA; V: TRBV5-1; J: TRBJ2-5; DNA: TGCGCCAGCAGCTTCTCGTACCAAGAGACCCAGTACTTC; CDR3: CASSFSYQETQYF
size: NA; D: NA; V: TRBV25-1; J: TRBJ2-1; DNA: TGTGCCAGCAGTGAAGGGAGGACTTCCTCCTACAATGAGCAGTTCTTC; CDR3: CASSEGRTSSYNEQFF
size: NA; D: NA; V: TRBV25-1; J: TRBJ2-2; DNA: TGTGCCAGCAGTGATCCGACTGGGGGGATCGGGGAGCTGTTTTTT; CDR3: CASSDPTGGIGELFF
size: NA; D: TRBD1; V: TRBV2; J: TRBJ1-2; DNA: TGTGCCAGCAGGCCCAGGACAGGGGTTGACTATGGCTACACCTTC; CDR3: CASRPRTGVDYGYTF
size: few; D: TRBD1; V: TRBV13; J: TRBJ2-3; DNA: TGTGCCAGCAGCTTGCTCTCCCGGGACAGGGACGACACAGATACGCAGTATTTT; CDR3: CASSLLSRDRDDTDTQYF
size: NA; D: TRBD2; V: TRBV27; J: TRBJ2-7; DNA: TGTGCCAGCAGTAGCGCGGGGGTATCCTACGAGCAGTACTTC; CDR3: CASSSAGVSYEQYF
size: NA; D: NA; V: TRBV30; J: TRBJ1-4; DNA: TGTGCCTGGAGTGGGGGGTTAGGTGAAAAACTGTTTTTT; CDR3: CAWSGGLGEKLFF
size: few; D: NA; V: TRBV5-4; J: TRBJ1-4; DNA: TGTGCCAGCAGCCACGCTCGAGACGGGGGTGAAAAACTGTTTTTT; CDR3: CASSHARDGGEKLFF
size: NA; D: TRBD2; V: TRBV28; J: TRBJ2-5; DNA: TGTGCCAGCGGGATTAGCGGGGGAAGCAAGACCCAGTACTTC; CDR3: CASGISGGSKTQYF
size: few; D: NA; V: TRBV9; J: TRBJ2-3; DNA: TGTGCCAGCAGCGTAAGGGCAGGGTCCACAGATACGCAGTATTTT; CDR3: CASSVRAGSTDTQYF
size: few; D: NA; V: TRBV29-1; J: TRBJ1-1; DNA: TGCAGCGGTGAATGGGGCGCTGGGGCGAACACTGAAGCTTTCTTT; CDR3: CSGEWGAGANTEAFF